The rows below give T cell receptor beta chains drawn from one sample of a study of T cell changes during pregnancy in multiple sclerosis. Some clones are missing from TCRdb's copy, which holds only in-frame ones; the method was immunoSEQ multiplex PCR. The sample contains just over 65,000 clones, more than 80% of which appear only once. The material was peripheral blood, obtained in the second trimester of pregnancy. These receptors were collected from a female donor with multiple sclerosis, enrolled in a pregnancy study. Each CDR3 is given with its conserved first and last residue. D genes are given only for firm matches. Clone size is given for some rows only: seen once, a few or many times, or a class if the clone is expanded.

D | J | V | length | size | CDR3 | DNA
TRBD1 | TRBJ1-4 | TRBV11-2 | 19 | NA | CASSLFGQRDRDIGEKLFF | TGTGCCAGCAGCTTATTCGGCCAACGGGACAGGGATATCGGTGAAAAACTGTTTTTT
NA | TRBJ1-2 | TRBV30 | 14 | NA | CAWSAGEFGGGYTF | TGTGCCTGGAGTGCCGGAGAATTTGGTGGAGGCTACACCTTC
TRBD1 | TRBJ1-6 | TRBV7-9 | 17 | NA | CASSLAQGTGYNSPLHF | TGTGCCAGCAGCTTAGCGCAAGGGACAGGGTATAATTCACCCCTCCACTTT
NA | TRBJ2-5 | TRBV19 | 15 | NA | CASSAGSRPGETQYF | TGTGCCAGTAGCGCCGGGTCTAGGCCGGGTGAGACCCAGTACTTC
TRBD1 | TRBJ2-7 | TRBV6-5 | 15 | NA | CASSLSPGGSYEQYF | TGTGCCAGCAGTCTCAGCCCAGGGGGATCGTACGAGCAGTACTTC
NA | TRBJ2-5 | TRBV30 | 13 | once | CAWGLGLQETQYF | TGTGCCTGGGGTCTGGGGCTTCAAGAGACCCAGTACTTC
TRBD2 | TRBJ2-7 | TRBV7-6 | 14 | NA | CASSYPGLGNEQYF | TGTGCCAGCAGCTACCCGGGACTAGGTAACGAGCAGTACTTC
TRBD2 | TRBJ2-5 | TRBV9 | 18 | NA | CASSATRAGGPRQETQYF | TGTGCCAGCAGCGCCACACGAGCGGGGGGGCCGAGGCAAGAGACCCAGTACTTC
TRBD2 | TRBJ2-3 | TRBV27 | 14 | NA | CASQSGGALDTQYF | TGTGCCAGCCAGAGCGGGGGGGCTTTGGATACGCAGTATTTT
TRBD1 | TRBJ1-1 | TRBV12-5 | 17 | NA | CASGSHRGQPMNTEAFF | TGTGCTAGTGGTTCCCACCGGGGACAGCCCATGAACACTGAAGCTTTCTTT
NA | TRBJ1-1 | TRBV9 | 15 | NA | CASSVGGGANTEAFF | TGTGCCAGCAGCGTGGGTGGCGGGGCGAACACTGAAGCTTTCTTT
NA | TRBJ1-1 | TRBV11-2 | 15 | NA | CASSLGPAPLAEAFF | TGTGCCAGCAGCTTAGGGCCTGCTCCCCTCGCTGAAGCTTTCTTT
TRBD2 | TRBJ2-3 | TRBV30 | 15 | NA | CAWSVTSGGTDTQYF | TGTGCCTGGAGTGTGACTAGCGGGGGTACAGATACGCAGTATTTT
NA | TRBJ1-5 | TRBV6-6 | 16 | NA | CASSYSQGYSNQPQHF | TGTGCCAGCAGTTACTCCCAGGGGTATAGCAATCAGCCCCAGCATTTT
NA | TRBJ2-7 | TRBV11-3 | 14 | NA | CASSLRGGSYEQYF | TGTGCCAGCAGCTTAAGAGGGGGCTCCTACGAGCAGTACTTC
TRBD1 | TRBJ1-2 | TRBV19 | 15 | NA | CASSTPRTGEYGYTF | TGTGCCAGTAGTACCCCTAGGACAGGCGAATATGGCTACACCTTC
NA | TRBJ2-1 | TRBV10-3 | 14 | NA | CATLGGPVTVGQFF | TGTGCCACCTTAGGCGGGCCCGTCACGGTTGGGCAGTTCTTC
TRBD2 | TRBJ2-7 | TRBV27 | 14 | NA | CASSRLAGAYEQYF | TGTGCCAGCAGTCGACTAGCGGGGGCCTACGAGCAGTACTTC
TRBD2 | TRBJ2-6 | TRBV15 | 18 | NA | CATSRAGRRESGANVLTF | TGTGCCACCAGCAGAGCTGGGAGGCGGGAGTCTGGGGCCAACGTCCTGACTTTC
NA | TRBJ1-2 | TRBV7-3 | 15 | NA | CASSLIPVAGEGYTF | TGTGCCAGCAGCTTAATTCCCGTGGCGGGGGAGGGCTACACCTTC
NA | TRBJ1-1 | TRBV5-6 | 14 | NA | CASRLGSGDTEAFF | TGTGCCAGCAGGCTGGGGTCGGGGGACACTGAAGCTTTCTTT
NA | TRBJ2-1 | TRBV19 | 17 | NA | CASIPAGHQSSYNEQFF | TGTGCCAGTATCCCGGCCGGACACCAGAGCTCCTACAATGAGCAGTTCTTC
NA | TRBJ1-2 | TRBV13 | 13 | NA | CASSSRGLGGYTF | TGTGCCAGCAGCTCCCGTGGTCTAGGTGGCTACACCTTC
TRBD1 | TRBJ2-7 | TRBV7-7 | 16 | NA | CASSLANRGRRDEQYF | TGTGCCAGCAGCTTAGCGAACAGGGGGCGCCGGGACGAGCAGTACTTC
TRBD1 | TRBJ1-6 | TRBV4-3 | 15 | NA | CASSQRQGGNSPLHF | TGCGCCAGCAGCCAGCGACAGGGAGGCAATTCACCCCTCCACTTT
NA | TRBJ2-4 | TRBV7-2 | 14 | NA | CASSLITAGTIQYF | TGTGCCAGCAGCTTAATCACCGCGGGAACTATTCAGTACTTC
TRBD1 | TRBJ1-2 | TRBV9 | 15 | NA | CASSVGDRGSYGYTF | TGTGCCAGCAGCGTAGGGGACAGGGGCAGCTATGGCTACACCTTC
NA | TRBJ1-4 | TRBV4-2 | 17 | NA | CASSHGGGSGTNEKLFF | TGTGCCAGCAGCCACGGCGGGGGGTCGGGAACTAATGAAAAACTGTTTTTT
TRBD1 | TRBJ2-7 | TRBV5-8 | 10 | NA | CASSAGGLNF | TGTGCCAGCAGCGCAGGGGGTTTGAACTTC
NA | TRBJ1-6 | TRBV27 | 15 | NA | CASSIREAYNSPLHF | TGTGCCAGCAGTATCAGGGAAGCCTATAATTCACCCCTCCACTTT
NA | TRBJ1-1 | TRBV5-4 | 15 | NA | CASSLFRDMNTEAFF | TGTGCCAGCAGCTTGTTCAGGGACATGAACACTGAAGCTTTCTTT
NA | TRBJ2-5 | TRBV19 | 16 | NA | CASSIDRAGAQETQYF | TGTGCCAGTAGTATAGATCGGGCGGGGGCCCAAGAGACCCAGTACTTC
TRBD2 | TRBJ2-4 | TRBV7-2 | 13 | NA | CASCLGGENIQYF | TGTGCCAGCTGCCTCGGGGGGGAAAACATTCAGTACTTC
NA | TRBJ1-1 | TRBV6-5 | 14 | few | CASRPGEGGTEAFF | TGTGCCAGCAGACCGGGGGAGGGGGGCACTGAAGCTTTCTTT
NA | TRBJ1-5 | TRBV4-2 | 15 | NA | CASSQDGEVHQPQHF | TGTGCCAGCAGCCAAGATGGAGAGGTACACCAGCCCCAGCATTTT
NA | TRBJ2-5 | TRBV7-2 | 15 | NA | CASTPVSWPLKTQYF | TGTGCCAGCACCCCCGTCTCGTGGCCGCTTAAGACCCAGTACTTC
TRBD1 | TRBJ2-7 | TRBV5-1 | 14 | NA | CASYKTGDSYEQYF | TGCGCCAGCTATAAGACAGGGGACTCCTACGAGCAGTACTTC
NA | TRBJ1-3 | TRBV30 | 14 | NA | CAWSQQIVGNTIYF | TGTGCCTGGAGTCAACAGATCGTTGGAAACACCATATATTTT
NA | TRBJ1-1 | TRBV2 | 14 | NA | CASSEARGLTEAFF | TGTGCCAGCAGTGAAGCAAGGGGCCTCACTGAAGCTTTCTTT
NA | TRBJ1-2 | TRBV15 | 16 | NA | CATSREFPRGAQGYTF | TGTGCCACCAGCAGAGAATTCCCACGGGGGGCGCAGGGCTACACCTTC
NA | TRBJ1-4 | TRBV9 | 15 | NA | CASSPSMAPNEKLFF | TGTGCCAGCAGCCCGTCAATGGCTCCTAATGAAAAACTGTTTTTT
TRBD1 | TRBJ1-3 | TRBV7-2 | 17 | few | CASSLGGQGASGNTIYF | TGTGCCAGCAGCTTAGGGGGGCAGGGGGCCTCTGGAAACACCATATATTTT
NA | TRBJ2-7 | TRBV7-3 | 13 | NA | CASSLAGLGEQYF | TGTGCCAGCAGCTTAGCAGGGCTTGGCGAGCAGTACTTC
TRBD2 | TRBJ2-3 | TRBV4-2 | 16 | once | CASSPGLAGGTDTQYF | TGTGCCAGCAGCCCAGGACTAGCGGGGGGTACAGATACGCAGTATTTT
NA | TRBJ1-5 | TRBV10-1 | 11 | few | CASITGQPQHF | TGCGCCAGCATTACGGGTCAGCCCCAGCATTTT
NA | TRBJ2-2 | TRBV11-3 | 17 | NA | CASSLAGEGLDTGELFF | TGTGCCAGCAGCTTGGCGGGCGAGGGCTTGGACACCGGGGAGCTGTTTTTT
NA | TRBJ1-2 | TRBV7-9 | 15 | NA | CASSTPTGSNYGYTF | TGTGCCAGCAGCACCCCGACAGGCTCTAACTATGGCTACACCTTC
NA | TRBJ1-1 | TRBV27 | 18 | NA | CASRSGRKGLFLNTEAFF | TGTGCCAGCAGATCCGGGAGGAAGGGACTTTTCTTGAACACTGAAGCTTTCTTT
NA | TRBJ1-2 | TRBV2 | 15 | NA | CASSEGTPGGYGYTF | TGTGCCAGCAGTGAAGGGACACCCGGCGGCTATGGCTACACCTTC
NA | TRBJ1-4 | TRBV10-3 | 15 | once | CAISEAGLANEKLFF | TGTGCCATCAGTGAGGCAGGGTTGGCTAATGAAAAACTGTTTTTT
NA | TRBJ2-3 | TRBV9 | 15 | NA | CASSVDTGSTDTQYF | TGTGCCAGCAGCGTAGATACAGGGAGCACAGATACGCAGTATTTT
TRBD1 | TRBJ1-2 | TRBV4-2 | 14 | NA | CASSQAGQEDGYTF | TGTGCCAGCAGCCAAGCGGGACAGGAGGATGGCTACACCTTC